This entry concerns a single T cell receptor (beta chain). This specimen belongs to a study of Graves' ophthalmopathy and Graves' hyperthyroidism. Amplifying from RNA transcripts, the study obtained TCR beta CDR3 regions. HTBI primers primed a first-round RT-PCR, and a second-round multiplex PCR followed. TCRdb recomputed calls from the multiplex PCR reads with MiXCR, one row per CDR3 protein. Of 900,000 to 1,200,000 distinct CDR3 sequences in the sample, approximately 35% were seen once. The CDR3 is 14 residues long. Trimming left V 3 bases short and J 3 bases short, with 11 bases between. Germline lookup yields CDR1 MGHDK and CDR2 SYGVNS.

Sequencing input: peripheral blood or thyroid tissue (not recorded which). The clonotype comes from an adult man with Graves' hyperthyroidism. The rearrangement uses TRBV25-1 and TRBJ1-1; perhaps TRBD1 as D (6 bases). Written as DNA, the CDR3 is TGTGCCAGCAGTGATCCGACAGGTGACACTGAAGCTTTCTTT. Translation: CASSDPTGDTEAFF.